This TCR beta chain was identified in a study of early T cells in non-severe SARS-CoV-2 infection. The CDR3 is 17 residues long. The germline V gene encodes CDR1 KGHDR and CDR2 SFDVKD. Trimming removed 5 bases from V and 0 bases from J; junction bases left unmatched: 6. TCRdb passed the 5' RACE reads through MiXCR, listing each CDR3 protein once. The table shows about 69,000 distinct CDR3 sequences, with roughly a tenth occurring only once. Many counts were recorded for this clonotype. This clonotype was obtained from an adult who was a healthcare worker with PCR-confirmed SARS-CoV-2 infection or an uninfected control (not recorded which). This chain joins TRBV24-1 and TRBJ2-3, with TRBD1 matching over 11 bases. The sample was whole blood. CDR3 sequence: CATSGEGQGGSTDTQYF. Here the CDR3 DNA reads TGTGCCACCAGTGGTGAGGGACAGGGGGGAAGCACAGATACGCAGTATTTT.